These 5 T cell receptor beta chains were sequenced from one sample in a study of early T cells in non-severe SARS-CoV-2 infection. TCRdb called the 5' RACE reads again in MiXCR, with one record for every CDR3 protein. This sample carries 25,000 to 35,000 distinct CDR3 sequences, about 2.7% of them seen once, and the ten largest clones take approximately 0.72%. The sample taken for sequencing was whole blood. Receptors were obtained from an adult who was a healthcare worker with PCR-confirmed SARS-CoV-2 infection or an uninfected control (not recorded which).

This clonotype was recorded at least ten times. This rearrangement joins TRBV19 to TRBJ1-5, with D tentatively TRBD1 (5 bases). The germline CDR1 and CDR2 sequences are LNHDA and SQIVND (reference sequence). Trimming left V 6 bases short and J 4 bases short, with 10 bases between. This CDR3 region has 13 residues. The CDR3 loop reads CASRAGLNQPQHF. The CDR3 nucleotides read TGTGCCAGTAGGGCAGGGCTAAATCAGCCCCAGCATTTT.

This clonotype was counted ten times or more. CDR3 coding DNA: TGTGCCAGCAGTGAGGGGGACATTAGCACAGATACGCAGTATTTT. This translates into CASSEGDISTDTQYF. The V and J genes are TRBV2 and TRBJ2-3; a weak D match, TRBD1 (6 bases). V lost 3 bases, J lost 0 bases, and 10 bases lay in between. From germline, CDR1 is SNHLY and CDR2 FYNNEI. The CDR3 is 15 residues long.

This chain links TRBV11-2 with TRBJ2-2; D may be TRBD2 (5 bases). The CDR3 contains 16 residues. Germline V CDR1 and CDR2: SGHAT, FQNNGV. V dropped 5 bases and J dropped 5 bases, with 18 bases sitting between them. Here the CDR3 reads CASSKSRVTRTGELFF. The DNA of the CDR3 is TGTGCCAGCAGCAAATCGAGGGTTACGCGGACCGGGGAGCTGTTTTTT.

This clonotype has at least ten counts. The V gene is TRBV18, the J gene TRBJ2-6, with 7 bases identical to TRBD1. The CDR3 sequence is 18 residues long. V shed 0 bases, J shed 0 bases, and the junction held 5 bases outside the gene matches. Germline loops: CDR1 KGHSH, CDR2 LQKENI. CDR3 residues: CASSPPGQVVSGANVLTF. CDR3 bases: TGTGCCAGCTCACCACCAGGACAGGTAGTCTCTGGGGCCAACGTCCTGACTTTC.

The V and J genes are TRBV12-3 or TRBV12-4 and TRBJ2-5; 9 bases are a match to TRBD1. The CDR3 extends over 17 amino acids. J was trimmed by 6 bases and V by 3 bases; bases with no gene match: 14. In nucleotides, the CDR3 is TGTGCCAGCAGTTTTCTTCCTTCCGGGACAGGGACGAAGACCCAGTACTTC. Its translation: CASSFLPSGTGTKTQYF.